Listed here are 8 T cell receptor beta chains from one sample, sequenced in a study of T cells expressing NK-cell markers. TCRdb re-called the 5' RACE reads; one entry per CDR3 protein, DNA not given. The table lists about 300,000 distinct CDR3 sequences, with more than 3.5% in the top ten. Material: blood T cells: a sorted CD56 or NKG2C T cell subset, CD4+ or CD8+ T cells, or bulk PBMC T cells (not recorded which). The receptors originated from a woman aged 18-69 years in good health.

The chain is built from TRBV3-1 and TRBJ2-1; TCRdb calls TRBD1, which cannot be checked without DNA. Germline V lookup: CDR1 LGHDT, CDR2 YNNKEL (reference sequence). There are 12 residues in the CDR3. The CDR3 loop is CASSLPPGRKFF.

The chain's CDR3 is CASSLEGGQETQYF. This chain joins TRBV7-2 and TRBJ2-5; no DNA is available, so the TRBD2 call from TCRdb remains unchecked. In germline, CDR1 is SGHTA, CDR2 FQGNSA. This CDR3 has 14 amino acids.

This rearrangement joins TRBV24-1 to TRBJ2-5. Germline values: CDR1 KGHDR, CDR2 SFDVKD. The CDR3 length is 14 residues. CDR3 sequence: CATSDYGSRETQYF.

This chain joins TRBV12-3 or TRBV12-4 and TRBJ1-2. The CDR3 loop spans 13 amino acids. The CDR3 reads CASGQGPNYGYTF.

The genes are TRBV20-1 and TRBJ2-3; TCRdb lists TRBD1, though no DNA is available to test this call. Germline V gives CDR1 DFQATT, CDR2 SNEGSKA (reference sequence). CDR3 length: 14 residues. This CDR3 reads CSAGGAISTDTQYF.

The rearrangement links TRBV6-5 to TRBJ1-2. This CDR3 has 11 residues. The germline CDR1 and CDR2 sequences are MNHEY and SVGAGI. CDR3 sequence: CASRASSGYTF.

The genes are TRBV20-1 and TRBJ2-7; TCRdb returns TRBD2, unconfirmable since there is no DNA. The CDR3 consists of 14 residues. Germline V gene lookup returns CDR1 DFQATT and CDR2 SNEGSKA (reference sequence). This CDR3 reads CSAGGGLAEYEQYF.

The gene calls are TRBV10-2 and TRBJ2-1; as DNA is missing, the TRBD2 call by TCRdb cannot be tested. The CDR3 consists of 15 residues. The germline CDR1 and CDR2 sequences are WSHSY and SAAADI. This chain's CDR3 is CASSVVSGSPNEQFF.